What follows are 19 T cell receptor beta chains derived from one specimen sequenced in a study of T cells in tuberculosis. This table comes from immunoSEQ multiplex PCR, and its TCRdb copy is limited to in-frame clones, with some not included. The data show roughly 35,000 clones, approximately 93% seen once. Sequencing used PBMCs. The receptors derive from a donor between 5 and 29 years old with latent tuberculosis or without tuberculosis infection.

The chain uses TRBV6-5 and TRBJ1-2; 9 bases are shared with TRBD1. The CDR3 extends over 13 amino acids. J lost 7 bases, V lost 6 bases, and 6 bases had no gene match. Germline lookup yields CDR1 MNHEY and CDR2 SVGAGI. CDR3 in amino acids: CASSWTGAVGYTF. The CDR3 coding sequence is TGTGCCAGCAGCTGGACAGGGGCGGTTGGCTACACCTTC.

This CDR3 is CASSKGGDPPDEQYF. The CDR3 bases are TGTGCCAGCAGTAAGGGAGGGGACCCTCCGGACGAGCAGTACTTC. The J gene is TRBJ2-7, the V gene TRBV6-1; 7 positions match TRBD2. CDR3 length equals 15 residues. The J segment lost 5 bases and the V segment lost 5 bases, leaving 12 bases of the junction unmatched. Germline CDR1 and CDR2: MNHNS and SASEGT.

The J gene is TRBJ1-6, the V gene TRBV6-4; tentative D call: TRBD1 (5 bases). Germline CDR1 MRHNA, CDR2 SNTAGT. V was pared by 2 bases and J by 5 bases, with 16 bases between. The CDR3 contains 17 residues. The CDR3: CASSDNRTQFHNSPLHF. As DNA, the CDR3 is TGTGCCAGCAGTGACAACCGGACACAATTTCATAATTCACCCCTCCACTTT.

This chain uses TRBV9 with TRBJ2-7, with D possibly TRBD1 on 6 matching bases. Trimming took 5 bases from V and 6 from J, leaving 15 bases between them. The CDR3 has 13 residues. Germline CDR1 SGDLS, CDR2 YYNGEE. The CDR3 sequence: CASSQQGHSEQYF. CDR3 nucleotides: TGTGCCAGCAGTCAACAGGGACACAGCGAGCAGTACTTC.

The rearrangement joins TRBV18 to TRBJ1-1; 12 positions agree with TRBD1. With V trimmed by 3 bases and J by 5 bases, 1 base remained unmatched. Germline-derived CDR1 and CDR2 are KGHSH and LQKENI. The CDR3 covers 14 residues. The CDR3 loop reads CASSPGQGATEAFF. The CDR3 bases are TGTGCCAGCTCACCGGGACAGGGGGCTACTGAAGCTTTCTTT.

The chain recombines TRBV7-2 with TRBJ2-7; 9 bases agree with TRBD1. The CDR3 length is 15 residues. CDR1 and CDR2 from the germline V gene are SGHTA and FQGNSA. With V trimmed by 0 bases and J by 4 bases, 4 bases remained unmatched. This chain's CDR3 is CASSLAPTGGYEQYF. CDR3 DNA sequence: TGTGCCAGCAGCTTAGCCCCGACAGGGGGTTACGAGCAGTACTTC.

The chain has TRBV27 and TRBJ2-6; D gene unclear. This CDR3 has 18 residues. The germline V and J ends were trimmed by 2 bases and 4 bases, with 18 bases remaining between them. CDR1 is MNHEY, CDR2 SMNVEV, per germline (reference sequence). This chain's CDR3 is CASSLAIPTAEGANVLTF. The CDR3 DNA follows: TGTGCCAGCAGTTTAGCTATCCCCACCGCTGAGGGGGCCAACGTCCTGACTTTC.

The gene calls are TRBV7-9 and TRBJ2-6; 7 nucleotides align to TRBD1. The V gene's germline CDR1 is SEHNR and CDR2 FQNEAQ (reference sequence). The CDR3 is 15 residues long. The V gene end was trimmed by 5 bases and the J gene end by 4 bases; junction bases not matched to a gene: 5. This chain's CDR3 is CASSQDRVGANVLTF. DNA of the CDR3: TGTGCCAGCAGCCAAGACAGGGTCGGGGCCAACGTCCTGACTTTC. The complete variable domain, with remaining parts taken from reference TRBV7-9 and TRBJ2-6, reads DTGVSQNPRHKITKRGQNVTFRCDPISEHNRLYWYRQTLGQGPEFLTYFQNEAQLEKSRLLSDRFSAERPKGSFSTLEIQRTEQGDSAMYLCASSQDRVGANVLTFGAGSRLTVL.

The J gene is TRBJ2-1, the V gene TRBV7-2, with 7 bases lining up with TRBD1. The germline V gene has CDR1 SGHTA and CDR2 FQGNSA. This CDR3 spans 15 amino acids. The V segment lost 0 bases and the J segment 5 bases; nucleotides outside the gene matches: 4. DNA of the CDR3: TGTGCCAGCAGCTTAGCGGGGGACAGAAACAATGAGCAGTTCTTC. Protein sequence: CASSLAGDRNNEQFF.

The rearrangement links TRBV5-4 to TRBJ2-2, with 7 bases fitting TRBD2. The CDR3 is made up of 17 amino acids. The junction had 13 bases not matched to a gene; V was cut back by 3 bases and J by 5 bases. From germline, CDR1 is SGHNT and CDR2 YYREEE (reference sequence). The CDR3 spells CASSSLGLSAGTGELFF. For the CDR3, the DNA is TGTGCCAGCAGCTCCCTGGGACTATCGGCCGGGACCGGGGAGCTGTTTTTT.

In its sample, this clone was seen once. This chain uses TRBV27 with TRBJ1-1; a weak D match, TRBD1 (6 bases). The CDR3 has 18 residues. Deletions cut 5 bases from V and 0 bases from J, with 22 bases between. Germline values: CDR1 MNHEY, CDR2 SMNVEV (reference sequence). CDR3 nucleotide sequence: TGTGCCAGCAGTCCACCTACGGGACACCAACGGGTGAACACTGAAGCTTTCTTT. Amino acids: CASSPPTGHQRVNTEAFF.

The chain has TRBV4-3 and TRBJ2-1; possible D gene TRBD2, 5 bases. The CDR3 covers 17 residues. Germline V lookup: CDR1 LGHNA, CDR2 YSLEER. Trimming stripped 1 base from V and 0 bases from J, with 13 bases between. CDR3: CASSQVLWESSYNEQFF. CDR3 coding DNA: TGCGCCAGCAGCCAAGTCTTGTGGGAGAGCTCCTACAATGAGCAGTTCTTC.

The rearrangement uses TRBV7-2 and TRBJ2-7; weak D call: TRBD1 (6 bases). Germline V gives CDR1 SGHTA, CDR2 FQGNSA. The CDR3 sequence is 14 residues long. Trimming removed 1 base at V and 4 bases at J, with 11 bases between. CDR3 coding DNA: TGTGCCAGCAGCTTAGAGTTTAGGGGGTACGAGCAGTACTTC. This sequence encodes CASSLEFRGYEQYF.

CDR3 residues: CAISDRGRYNEQFF. The DNA for the CDR3 is TGTGCCATTTCGGACAGGGGGAGGTACAATGAGCAGTTCTTC. The genes are TRBV28 and TRBJ2-1, with 10 positions matching TRBD1. Germline CDR1 reads MDHEN; CDR2 reads SYDVKM. The CDR3 consists of 14 residues. V was pared by 10 bases and J by 4 bases, with 7 bases of the junction left unmatched. Supplemented by reference TRBV28 and TRBJ2-1, the full variable domain reads DVKVTQSSRYLVKRTGEKVFLECVQDMDHENMFWYRQDPGLGLRLIYFSYDVKMKEKGDIPEGYSVSREKKERFSLILESASTNQTSMYLCAISDRGRYNEQFFGPGTRLTVL.

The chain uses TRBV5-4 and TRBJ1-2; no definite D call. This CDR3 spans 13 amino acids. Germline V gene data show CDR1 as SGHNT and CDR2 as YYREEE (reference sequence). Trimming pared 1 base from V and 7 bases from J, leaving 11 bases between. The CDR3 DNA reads TGTGCCAGCAGCTTGATGGATACAGCTGGCTACACCTTC. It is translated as CASSLMDTAGYTF. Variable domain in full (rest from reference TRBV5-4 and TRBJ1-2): ETGVTQSPTHLIKTRGQQVTLRCSSQSGHNTVSWYQQALGQGPQFIFQYYREEENGRGNFPPRFSGLQFPNYSSELNVNALELDDSALYLCASSLMDTAGYTFGSGTRLTVV.

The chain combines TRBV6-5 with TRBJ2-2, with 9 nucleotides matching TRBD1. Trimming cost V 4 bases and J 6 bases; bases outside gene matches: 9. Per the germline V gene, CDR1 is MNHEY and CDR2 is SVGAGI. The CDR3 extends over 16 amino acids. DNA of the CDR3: TGTGCCAGCAGTTTCTCGTCGGACAGGGGTGCCGGGGAGCTGTTTTTT. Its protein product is CASSFSSDRGAGELFF.

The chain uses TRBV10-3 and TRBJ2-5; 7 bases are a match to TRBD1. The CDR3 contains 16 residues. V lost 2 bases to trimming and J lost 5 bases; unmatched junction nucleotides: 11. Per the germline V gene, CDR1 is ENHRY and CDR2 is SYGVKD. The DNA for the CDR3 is TGTGCCATCAGTGAGACCTCGACAGGGCTCAAGGAGACCCAGTACTTC. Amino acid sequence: CAISETSTGLKETQYF.

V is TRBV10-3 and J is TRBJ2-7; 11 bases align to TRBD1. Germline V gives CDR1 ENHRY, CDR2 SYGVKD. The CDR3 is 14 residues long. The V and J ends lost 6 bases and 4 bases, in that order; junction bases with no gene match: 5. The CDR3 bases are TGTGCCATCAGGTCCGGGACAGGGGGTTACGAGCAGTACTTC. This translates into CAIRSGTGGYEQYF.

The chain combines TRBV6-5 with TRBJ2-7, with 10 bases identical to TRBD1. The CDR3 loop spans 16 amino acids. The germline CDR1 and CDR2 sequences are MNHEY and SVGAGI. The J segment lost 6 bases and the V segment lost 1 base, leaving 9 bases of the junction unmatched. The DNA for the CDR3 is TGTGCCAGCAGTTACTTCGCCGGGACAGGGGCCGGCGAGCAGTACTTC. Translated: CASSYFAGTGAGEQYF.